This T cell receptor (beta chain) was recovered during a study of CD8 T cells in ankylosing spondylitis. Whole-study results and caveats: Typical of ankylosing spondylitis blood, it appeared, was a TCR beta motif of eight highly homologous variants. Clones tied to disease were said to be significantly enriched in matched ankylosing spondylitis synovial fluid.

The table lists this clonotype with a few counts. The antigen remains unidentified. The junction and the germline gene differ at one end; a read error may be behind it. The authors made TCR beta libraries by quantitative 5'-RACE with molecular barcodes. TCRdb processed the 5' RACE reads anew with MiXCR; each CDR3 protein has one entry. The table has 500,000 or so distinct CDR3 sequences, under 5.5% seen once. The sequencing sample was made of blood, either unsorted or a sorted T cell fraction (not recorded which). The sequence was obtained from a male donor with ankylosing spondylitis.

The CDR3 loop is CASSAGIGILLF. CDR3 DNA: TGTGCCAGCAGCGCAGGGATTGGGATTTTGCTCTTC. The J gene is TRBJ2-1, the V gene TRBV9, with D maybe TRBD1 (5 bases). CDR1 is SGDLS and CDR2 is YYNGEE in the germline V gene. This CDR3 has 12 residues.